The 17 T cell receptor beta chains reported below all come from one sample, sequenced in a study of CD8 T cells in ankylosing spondylitis. Antigen specificity for these receptors is unknown. TCRdb independently ran MiXCR on the 5' RACE reads; one entry per CDR3 protein. The sample contains a few hundred thousand distinct CDR3 sequences, roughly 17% of which appear only once. Study-level findings and limits: Seemingly distinctive of ankylosing spondylitis blood was a TCR beta motif formed by eight highly homologous variants.

The source material was blood, either unsorted or a sorted T cell fraction (not recorded which). The receptors stem from a male donor with ankylosing spondylitis.

The table lists this clonotype with a few counts. The J gene is TRBJ2-1, the V gene TRBV3-1; weak D call: TRBD2 (6 bases). The germline V and J ends were trimmed by 1 base and 4 bases, with 8 bases remaining between them. The CDR3 is made up of 14 amino acids. Looked up from germline, CDR1 is LGHDT and CDR2 is YNNKEL (reference sequence). CDR3 in amino acids: CASSQAGVYNEQFF. In nucleotides, the CDR3 is TGTGCCAGCAGCCAAGCGGGAGTTTACAATGAGCAGTTCTTC.

This clonotype has a handful of counts. V gene TRBV20-1 combines with J gene TRBJ2-2; D may be TRBD2 (6 bases). Deletions cut 0 bases from V and 5 bases from J, with 16 bases between. The length of the CDR3 is 16 residues. Germline values: CDR1 DFQATT, CDR2 SNEGSKA (reference sequence). CDR3: CSARDWGELGTGELFF. CDR3 coding DNA: TGCAGTGCTAGAGATTGGGGGGAGTTAGGTACCGGGGAGCTGTTTTTT.

The chain joins TRBV7-6 to TRBJ2-7; possibly TRBD2 for D (7 bases). Germline-derived CDR1 and CDR2 are SGHVS and FNYEAQ. Trimming took off 5 bases at V and 6 bases at J, with 20 bases between the two ends. This CDR3 comprises 15 residues. The CDR3 DNA reads as TGTGCCAGCAGCCAGCGGAGAGGGGGGGCAAGCGAGCAGTACTTC. Translated: CASSQRRGGASEQYF.

Here the CDR3 DNA reads TGTGCCTGGAGGGGACCCAAGCCCAGTGAGCAGTTCTTC. It encodes CAWRGPKPSEQFF. The V and J genes are TRBV30 and TRBJ2-1, with D possibly being TRBD1 or TRBD2 (5 bases each). V was shortened by 3 bases and J by 9 bases, with 15 bases between the two germline ends. The CDR3 consists of 13 residues. The germline gives CDR1 GTSNPN, CDR2 SVGIG (reference sequence).

The rearrangement uses TRBV7-8 and TRBJ1-5, with D tentatively TRBD1 (6 bases). CDR1 and CDR2 from the germline V gene are SGHVS and FQNEAQ. V lost 5 bases and J lost 6, with 23 bases in between. The CDR3 is 17 residues long. The CDR3 region is CASSLLNTGNLGQPQHF. CDR3 in DNA: TGTGCCAGCAGCCTACTAAATACAGGGAATTTGGGTCAGCCCCAGCATTTT.

This clonotype was counted only a few times. V usage is TRBV27 and J usage is TRBJ2-6; D call uncertain. Trimming took 3 bases from V and 3 from J, leaving 3 bases between them. The CDR3 extends over 13 amino acids. Germline V gene lookup returns CDR1 MNHEY and CDR2 SMNVEV (reference sequence). CDR3 protein: CASSFYGANVLTF. CDR3 nucleotides: TGTGCCAGCAGTTTTTATGGGGCCAACGTCCTGACTTTC.

This chain uses TRBV15 with TRBJ2-6; TRBD2 matches at 15 bases. With V trimmed by 8 bases and J by 3 bases, 5 bases remained unmatched. The CDR3 totals 17 residues. Germline assignment: CDR1 LNHNV and CDR2 YYDKDF (reference sequence). The CDR3 nucleotides are TGTGCCACCCTCCCGGGACTAGCGGGAGGTGGGGCCAACGTCCTGACTTTC. Amino acid sequence: CATLPGLAGGGANVLTF.

The chain uses TRBV20-1 and TRBJ2-5; 7 bases align to TRBD2. The germline gives CDR1 DFQATT, CDR2 SNEGSKA (reference sequence). V lost 5 bases and J lost 2; bases outside the gene matches: 8. This CDR3 has 14 amino acids. The CDR3 reads CSAPRGSGQETQYF. The CDR3 DNA is TGCAGTGCTCCGCGGGGTAGCGGGCAAGAGACCCAGTACTTC.

The chain joins TRBV7-3 to TRBJ2-1; D is ambiguous. The germline V and J ends were trimmed by 5 bases and 5 bases, with 25 bases remaining between them. The CDR3 sequence is 18 residues long. Germline-derived CDR1 and CDR2 are SGHTA and FQGTGA. CDR3 region: CASSPQVPLIGANNEQFF. The DNA for the CDR3 is TGTGCCAGCAGCCCTCAGGTGCCGTTAATTGGAGCTAACAATGAGCAGTTCTTC.

The chain joins TRBV4-3 to TRBJ2-6; D is possibly TRBD1 (6 bases). This CDR3 contains 16 residues. Germline CDR1 reads LGHNA; CDR2 reads YSLEER. Trimming took 2 bases from V and 0 from J, leaving 8 bases between them. The CDR3 nucleotides are TGCGCCAGCAGCCAACAACAGGGCTCTGGGGCCAACGTCCTGACTTTC. Translating it yields CASSQQQGSGANVLTF.

This clonotype was seen only a few times. The junction differs from germline at one of its ends, possibly a read error. The chain is built from TRBV20-1 and TRBJ2-7; TRBD2 aligns across 7 bases. This CDR3 comprises 14 residues. The V gene's germline CDR1 is DFQATT and CDR2 SNEGSKA (reference sequence). The CDR3 DNA reads as TGCAGTGCTAGTAGGGAGGGCGTATCCTCCGAGCAGTACTTC. Translated, it gives CSASREGVSSEQYF.

The sample holds a few counts of this clonotype. The chain uses TRBV9 and TRBJ1-3, with a tentative D call TRBD1 (5 bases). The CDR3 length is 16 residues. V lost 3 bases and J 0 bases, leaving 13 bases between the germline ends. CDR1 and CDR2 from the germline V gene are SGDLS and YYNGEE. The CDR3 region is CASSGTGTISGNTIYF. The CDR3 nucleotides read TGTGCCAGCAGCGGAACCGGGACTATCTCTGGAAACACCATATATTTT.

This clonotype was seen a few times. At one boundary the junction diverges from the germline segment, which might be a read error. The CDR3 sequence is CASSLGSPNGYTF. In DNA form, the CDR3 reads TGTGCCAGCAGCTTGGGATCCCCGAATGGGTACACCTTC. V usage is TRBV5-6 and J usage is TRBJ1-2; D is uncertain. This CDR3 is built from 13 residues. In germline, CDR1 is SGHDT, CDR2 YYEEEE.

The genes are TRBV5-1 and TRBJ1-6, with D possibly TRBD1 on 5 matching bases. Looked up from germline, CDR1 is SGHRS and CDR2 is YFSETQ. Trimming pared 5 bases from V and 8 bases from J, leaving 11 bases between. This CDR3 has 13 residues. The CDR3 DNA reads TGCGCCAGCAGGGCTAGGGACTATTCACCCCTCCACTTT. Residues: CASRARDYSPLHF.

The chain joins TRBV4-2 to TRBJ2-7; D remains ambiguous. This CDR3 has 13 residues. Germline CDR1 is LGHNA and CDR2 is YNFKEQ. With 3 bases removed from V and 5 bases from J, the gap between germline ends came to 11 bases. The CDR3 DNA reads as TGTGCCAGCAGCCAGCAGGATTTCGACGAGCAGTACTTC. The encoded protein is CASSQQDFDEQYF.

This chain uses TRBV18 with TRBJ2-3, with D possibly matching TRBD1 (6 bases). The V gene's germline CDR1 is KGHSH and CDR2 LQKENI. The V and J ends lost 3 bases and 7 bases respectively, with 11 bases between them. This CDR3 is 13 amino acids long. The CDR3 protein is CASSPTQGYTQYF. CDR3 nucleotide sequence: TGTGCCAGCTCACCCACCCAGGGGTATACGCAGTATTTT.

The chain joins TRBV19 to TRBJ2-1; no reliable D call. V lost 6 bases, J lost 8 bases, and 14 bases lay in between. Germline loops: CDR1 LNHDA, CDR2 SQIVND (reference sequence). The CDR3 consists of 13 residues. In DNA form, the CDR3 reads TGTGCCAGTAGACCCTTAACCTTAGATGAGCAGTTCTTC. Protein sequence: CASRPLTLDEQFF.